These T cell receptor beta chains were read from a single sample in a study of T cells expressing NK-cell markers. TCRdb reprocessed the 5' RACE reads; each CDR3 protein has one entry and no DNA is given. The sample has around 180,000 distinct CDR3 sequences. The source material was blood T cells: a sorted CD56 or NKG2C T cell subset, CD4+ or CD8+ T cells, or bulk PBMC T cells (not recorded which). The source of these receptors is a man aged 18-75 years in good health. Both conserved end residues are part of each CDR3.

V,J,CDR3
TRBV19,TRBJ2-7,CASSRTGEYEQYF
TRBV7-9,TRBJ2-3,CASSRLAGGRDTQYF
TRBV9,TRBJ2-2,CASSVGQGDSGELFF
TRBV4-2,TRBJ2-1,CASSTLAGGKSGQFF
TRBV5-1,TRBJ2-7,CASSFPEPSGPYEQYF
TRBV6-1,TRBJ2-5,CASNSPEGGGKETQYF
TRBV27,TRBJ2-2,CASSPGTLVAGELFF
TRBV11-1,TRBJ2-1,CASSPTGSSYNEQFF
TRBV6-1,TRBJ2-7,CASSEELNFSYEQYF
TRBV12-3/TRBV12-4,TRBJ1-1,CASSLGVTEAFF
TRBV7-6,TRBJ2-7,CASSLGAGLITYEQYF
TRBV2,TRBJ2-3,CASRPRTTPYTQYF
TRBV7-8,TRBJ2-7,CASSFGSGDYEQYF
TRBV7-9,TRBJ2-7,CASSGGQGGFYEQYF
TRBV5-6,TRBJ2-1,CASSLELKNEQFF
TRBV5-5,TRBJ1-2,CASSLRGQGAGYTF
TRBV13,TRBJ2-7,CASSPGRGAHYEQYF
TRBV18,TRBJ2-3,CASSATSADTQYF
TRBV28,TRBJ2-3,CASSFGRAVSTDTQYF
TRBV5-6,TRBJ2-7,CASSLLGGGGYEQYF
TRBV30,TRBJ1-2,CAFRDVFYGYTF
TRBV6-1,TRBJ2-1,CASTILAGGSYNEQFF
TRBV5-1,TRBJ2-7,CASSYHRDSGEQYF
TRBV10-3,TRBJ2-7,CAIKVGLQTYEQYF
TRBV15,TRBJ1-1,CATSARSGGTEAFF
TRBV7-9,TRBJ1-3,CASSLDIRAGNTIYF
TRBV5-1,TRBJ2-3,CASSPPGRGWYTQYF
TRBV6-6,TRBJ1-1,CASSYPGDLEAFF
TRBV27,TRBJ2-1,CASSFRGYNEQFF
TRBV7-9,TRBJ2-1,CASSLGWSAGDDEQFF
TRBV5-1,TRBJ2-3,CASSANGLAGYSTDTQYF
TRBV23-1,TRBJ2-3,CASSRQRGRGTDTQYF
TRBV15,TRBJ2-5,CATRGVRGTSQETQYF
TRBV6-1,TRBJ2-7,CASSARQGPTYEQYF
TRBV5-1,TRBJ2-3,CASSSRRGGAGDTQYF
TRBV11-2,TRBJ2-7,CASSQLAGVTYEQYF
TRBV7-9,TRBJ2-3,CASSLGLHSTDTQYF
TRBV28,TRBJ2-1,CASSPIAGGLEQFF
TRBV6-2/TRBV6-3,TRBJ2-3,CASRPDRGTDTQYF
TRBV7-9,TRBJ1-3,CASSLVRDSSGNTIYF
TRBV2,TRBJ2-1,CASRETGGSSYNEQFF
TRBV5-6,TRBJ2-4,CASSAGLAKNIQYF
TRBV6-2/TRBV6-3,TRBJ2-1,CASSYSGQNYNEQFF
TRBV9,TRBJ2-5,CASSPATSKETQYF
TRBV9,TRBJ2-5,CASSAWGGRETQYF
TRBV4-2,TRBJ1-1,CASSQDRTNTEAFF
TRBV5-1,TRBJ2-3,CASSSPDRVTGDTQYF
TRBV15,TRBJ1-1,CATSRGSAGAEAFF
TRBV20-1,TRBJ2-3,CSAPGTSGGADTQYF
TRBV5-1,TRBJ1-2,CASSLDRGVRSKGYTF
TRBV19,TRBJ2-7,CASSGGTIYEQYF
TRBV29-1,TRBJ2-7,CSATGVASSYEQYF
TRBV29-1,TRBJ2-2,CSALGGAANTGELFF
TRBV15,TRBJ2-7,CATSSNDGSLAYEQYF
TRBV7-3,TRBJ2-1,CASSLVQGFGNEQFF
TRBV20-1,TRBJ1-1,CSARDSRPRVSEAFF
TRBV6-2/TRBV6-3,TRBJ2-3,CASSYGRGPYDTQYF
TRBV5-1,TRBJ2-7,CASSLGAGEQYF